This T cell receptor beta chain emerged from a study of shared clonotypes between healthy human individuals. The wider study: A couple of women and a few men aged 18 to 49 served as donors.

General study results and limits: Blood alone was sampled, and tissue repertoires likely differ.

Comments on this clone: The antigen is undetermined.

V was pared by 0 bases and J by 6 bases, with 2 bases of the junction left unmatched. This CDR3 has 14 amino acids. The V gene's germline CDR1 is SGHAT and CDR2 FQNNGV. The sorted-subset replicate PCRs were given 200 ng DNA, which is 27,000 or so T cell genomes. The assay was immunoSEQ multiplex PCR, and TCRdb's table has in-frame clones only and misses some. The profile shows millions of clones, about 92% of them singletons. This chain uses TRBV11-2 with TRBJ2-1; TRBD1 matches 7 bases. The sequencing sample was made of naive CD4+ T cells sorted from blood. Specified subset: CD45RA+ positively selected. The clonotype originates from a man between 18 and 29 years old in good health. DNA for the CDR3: TGTGCCAGCAGCTTAGACCGACAGGGCAATGAGCAGTTCTTC. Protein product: CASSLDRQGNEQFF. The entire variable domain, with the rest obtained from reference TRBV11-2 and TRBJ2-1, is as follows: EAGVAQSPRYKIIEKRQSVAFWCNPISGHATLYWYQQILGQGPKLLIQFQNNGVVDDSQLPKDRFSAERLKGVDSTLKIQPAKLEDSAVYLCASSLDRQGNEQFFGPGTRLTVL.